This T cell receptor (beta chain) was observed in a study of human T cells and chemical hapten exposure. In TCRdb, the RACE reads were re-called with MiXCR into one record per CDR3 protein. The table lists around 120,000 distinct CDR3 sequences, about an eighth of them singletons. Germline assignment: CDR1 SNHLY and CDR2 FYNNEI. There are 17 residues in the CDR3. V dropped 4 bases and J dropped 0; count of bases not matched to a gene: 9. The time point denotes: patch test 1, 2 weeks after DPC sensitization. The sample's treatment: therapeutic diphenylcyclopropenone sensitization with weekly scalp DPC. The sample holds a few counts of this clonotype.

This chain links TRBV2 with TRBJ2-7; 10 positions agree with TRBD2. The sequencing here drew on whole blood, taken in connection with sensitization to the hapten diphenylcyclopropenone (DPC). The receptor comes from a man between 18 and 29 years old with alopecia areata. Some clones in this sample may be carry-over from other donors' samples. CDR3 region: CASSGVAGGPDSYEQYF. The CDR3 DNA sequence: TGTGCCAGCAGTGGGGTAGCGGGGGGCCCGGACTCCTACGAGCAGTACTTC.